The 10 T cell receptor beta chains listed next were all sequenced from one sample in a study of T cells in Graves' hyperthyroidism and ophthalmopathy. Amplified regions were TCR beta CDR3 sequences from RNA transcripts. First-round RT-PCR with HTBI primers amplified the TCR CDR3 region. One entry per CDR3 protein, called by TCRdb with MiXCR from the multiplex PCR reads. The sample contains about 720,000 distinct CDR3 sequences, about a sixth of which appear only once. The sequenced material came from blood. The receptors derive from a man aged 18 to 29 with Graves' hyperthyroidism.

This clonotype was observed a handful of times. Written as DNA, the CDR3 is TGTGCCAGCAGCCAATTTGTGACGGAGTACGAGCAGTACTTC. It is translated as CASSQFVTEYEQYF. The chain links TRBV3-1 to TRBJ2-7; D is unclear. This CDR3 is 14 amino acids long. With 2 bases removed from V and 4 bases from J, the gap between germline ends came to 12 bases. Germline CDR1 LGHDT, CDR2 YNNKEL (reference sequence).

This clonotype was detected only a few times. J is TRBJ2-1 and V is TRBV29-1; D remains ambiguous. The V gene's germline CDR1 is SQVTM and CDR2 ANQGSEA. The ends were cut back, 3 bases at V and 6 bases at J, with 12 bases in the middle. The CDR3 is made up of 13 amino acids. CDR3 sequence reads: CSVEGDTVNEQFF. CDR3 coding DNA: TGCAGCGTTGAGGGTGACACCGTCAATGAGCAGTTCTTC.

This clonotype was counted many times. The chain links TRBV5-1 to TRBJ2-5; D not resolved. V lost 0 bases, J lost 5 bases, and 8 bases lay in between. The germline gives CDR1 SGHRS, CDR2 YFSETQ. The CDR3 runs to 13 residues. The CDR3 DNA follows: TGCGCCAGCAGCTTGGGGTTCGGGGAGACCCAGTACTTC. Translating gives CASSLGFGETQYF.

The table lists this clonotype with many counts. V and J are TRBV9 and TRBJ2-1, with TRBD2 matching over 14 bases. The germline V gene has CDR1 SGDLS and CDR2 YYNGEE. After removal of 0 bases from V and 8 bases from J, the junction contained 7 bases not matched to a gene. The CDR3 consists of 17 residues. The CDR3 region has the DNA TGTGCCAGCAGCGTAGCAGTGGGACTAGCGGGAGAAGATGAGCAGTTCTTC. This gives the protein CASSVAVGLAGEDEQFF.

This clonotype has a handful of counts. J is TRBJ2-2 and V is TRBV12-3 or TRBV12-4; 9 bases are a match to TRBD2. The CDR3 runs 14 residues. With V trimmed by 8 bases and J by 6 bases, 7 bases remained unmatched. CDR3 sequence: CASRAGGPAGELFF. Written as DNA, the CDR3 is TGTGCCAGCCGTGCGGGAGGGCCGGCCGGGGAGCTGTTTTTT.

This clonotype was observed a single time. CDR3 amino acids: CASSVEGGTDLTEAFF. Written as DNA, the CDR3 is TGTGCCAGCAGCGTAGAGGGGGGGACAGATCTCACTGAAGCTTTCTTT. V is TRBV9 and J is TRBJ1-1; 7 bases fit TRBD1. V lost 0 bases, J lost 4 bases, and 9 bases stayed unmatched. This CDR3 has 16 residues. Germline V gene data show CDR1 as SGDLS and CDR2 as YYNGEE.

Note on this clonotype: The CDR3 carries no conserved terminal phenylalanine or tryptophan, so it likely arises from a read error. V gene TRBV11-3 combines with J gene TRBJ1-2, with D possibly matching TRBD1 (6 bases). The V and J ends lost 4 bases and 1 base respectively, with 13 bases between them. CDR1 and CDR2 (germline): SGHNT, YENEEA. The CDR3 runs 15 residues. CDR3 amino acids: CASSYGQPINYGYTL. The DNA for the CDR3 is TGTGCCAGCAGCTACGGACAGCCAATTAACTATGGCTACACCCTC.

V is TRBV18 and J is TRBJ2-7, with D perhaps given as TRBD1 or TRBD2 (5 bases each). V shed 2 bases and J shed 5 bases, with 13 bases lying between them. Looked up from germline, CDR1 is KGHSH and CDR2 is LQKENI. The CDR3 has 14 amino acids. The CDR3 reads CASSPAGAGDEQYF. CDR3 DNA sequence: TGTGCCAGCTCACCAGCCGGGGCCGGGGACGAGCAGTACTTC.

The rearrangement uses TRBV2 and TRBJ2-1; D assignment may be TRBD1 or TRBD2 (5 bases each). Trimming stripped 2 bases from V and 7 bases from J, with 15 bases between. The CDR3 runs to 15 residues. The germline V gene has CDR1 SNHLY and CDR2 FYNNEI. CDR3 in amino acids: CASSEFREGLNEQFF. The CDR3 nucleotides are TGTGCCAGCAGTGAATTTCGCGAGGGGTTGAATGAGCAGTTCTTC.

This clonotype was found many times. The chain employs TRBV5-1 and TRBJ1-2; TRBD1 agrees at 7 bases. Germline CDR1 and CDR2: SGHRS and YFSETQ. The CDR3 is made up of 14 amino acids. J gave up 1 base and V 3 bases, and 3 bases lay outside the gene matches. This CDR3 is CASSYQGVNYGYTF. The CDR3 nucleotides read TGCGCCAGCAGCTACCAGGGGGTTAACTATGGCTACACCTTC.